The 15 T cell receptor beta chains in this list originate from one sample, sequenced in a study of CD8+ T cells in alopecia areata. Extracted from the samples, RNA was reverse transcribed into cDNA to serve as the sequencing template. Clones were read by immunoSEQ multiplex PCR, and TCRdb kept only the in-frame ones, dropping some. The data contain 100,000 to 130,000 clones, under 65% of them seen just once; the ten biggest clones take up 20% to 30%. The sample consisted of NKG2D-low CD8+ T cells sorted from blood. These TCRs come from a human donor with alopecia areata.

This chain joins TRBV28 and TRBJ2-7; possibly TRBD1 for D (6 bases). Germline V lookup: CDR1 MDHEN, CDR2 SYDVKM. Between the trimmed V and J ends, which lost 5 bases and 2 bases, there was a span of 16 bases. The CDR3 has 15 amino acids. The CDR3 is CASSTIRDTTYEQYF. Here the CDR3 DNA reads TGTGCCAGCAGTACAATCCGGGACACCACCTACGAGCAGTACTTC.

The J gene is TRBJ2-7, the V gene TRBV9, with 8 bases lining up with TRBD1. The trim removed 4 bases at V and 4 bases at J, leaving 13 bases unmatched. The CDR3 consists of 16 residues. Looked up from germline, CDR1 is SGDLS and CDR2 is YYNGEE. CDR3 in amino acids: CASSPSTVQGVYEQYF. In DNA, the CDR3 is TGTGCCAGCAGCCCCTCAACCGTACAGGGGGTTTACGAGCAGTACTTC.

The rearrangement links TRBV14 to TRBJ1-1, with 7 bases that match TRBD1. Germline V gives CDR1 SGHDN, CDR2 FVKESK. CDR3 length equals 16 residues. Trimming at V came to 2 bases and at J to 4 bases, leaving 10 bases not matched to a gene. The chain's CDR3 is CASSQNYPRTGTEAFF. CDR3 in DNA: TGTGCCAGCAGCCAAAATTACCCTCGGACAGGCACTGAAGCTTTCTTT. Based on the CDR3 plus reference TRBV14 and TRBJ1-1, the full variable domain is EAGVTQFPSHSVIEKGQTVTLRCDPISGHDNLYWYRRVMGKEIKFLLHFVKESKQDESGMPNNRFLAERTGGTYSTLKVQPAELEDSGVYFCASSQNYPRTGTEAFFGQGTRLTVV.

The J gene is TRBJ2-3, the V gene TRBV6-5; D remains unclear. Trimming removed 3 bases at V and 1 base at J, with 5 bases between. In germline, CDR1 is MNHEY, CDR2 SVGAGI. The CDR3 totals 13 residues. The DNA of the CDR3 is TGTGCCAGCAGTTATTACGGCACAGATACGCAGTATTTT. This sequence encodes CASSYYGTDTQYF.

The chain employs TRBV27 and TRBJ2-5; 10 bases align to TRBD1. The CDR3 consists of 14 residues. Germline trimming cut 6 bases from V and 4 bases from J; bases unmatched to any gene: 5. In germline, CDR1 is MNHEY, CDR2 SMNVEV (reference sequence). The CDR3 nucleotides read TGTGCCAGCAGCGACAGGGGGCTGCGAGAGACCCAGTACTTC. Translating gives CASSDRGLRETQYF.

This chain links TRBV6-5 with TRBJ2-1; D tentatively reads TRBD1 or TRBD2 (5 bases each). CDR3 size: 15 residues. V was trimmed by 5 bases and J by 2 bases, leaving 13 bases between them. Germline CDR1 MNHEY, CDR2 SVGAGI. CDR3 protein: CASSGGPGAYNEQFF. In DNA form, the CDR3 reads TGTGCCAGCAGTGGGGGACCTGGGGCCTACAATGAGCAGTTCTTC.

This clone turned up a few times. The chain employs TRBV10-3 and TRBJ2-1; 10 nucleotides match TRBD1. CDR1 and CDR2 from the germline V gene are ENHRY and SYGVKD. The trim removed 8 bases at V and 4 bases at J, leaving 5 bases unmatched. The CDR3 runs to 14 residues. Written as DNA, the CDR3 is TGTGCCATCGAGGACAGGGGGGAATACAATGAGCAGTTCTTC. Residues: CAIEDRGEYNEQFF.

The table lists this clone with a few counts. Here the CDR3 DNA reads TGTGCCAGCAGGGACGGGACGGCTGACTACGAGCAGTACTTC. The encoded protein is CASRDGTADYEQYF. The chain combines TRBV2 with TRBJ2-7, with D possibly being TRBD1 or TRBD2 (5 bases each). V was pared by 6 bases and J by 3 bases, with 15 bases between. The CDR3 consists of 14 residues. CDR1 SNHLY and CDR2 FYNNEI come from the germline V gene.

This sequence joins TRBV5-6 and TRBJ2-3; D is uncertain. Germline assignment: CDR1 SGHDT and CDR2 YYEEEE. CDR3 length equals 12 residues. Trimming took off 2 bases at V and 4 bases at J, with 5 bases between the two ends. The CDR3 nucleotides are TGTGCCAGCAGCTTCATAGCAGATACGCAGTATTTT. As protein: CASSFIADTQYF.

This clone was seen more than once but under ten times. This CDR3 is CASRSFPGTGSSETQYF. The DNA for the CDR3 is TGTGCCAGCAGATCATTCCCCGGGACAGGGTCTTCGGAGACCCAGTACTTC. The chain is built from TRBV28 and TRBJ2-5; the match to TRBD1 covers 9 bases. The CDR3 is 17 residues long. Looked up from germline, CDR1 is MDHEN and CDR2 is SYDVKM. V shed 6 bases, J shed 5 bases, and the junction held 16 bases outside the gene matches. Full variable domain (remainder filled in from reference TRBV28 and TRBJ2-5): DVKVTQSSRYLVKRTGEKVFLECVQDMDHENMFWYRQDPGLGLRLIYFSYDVKMKEKGDIPEGYSVSREKKERFSLILESASTNQTSMYLCASRSFPGTGSSETQYFGPGTRLLVL.

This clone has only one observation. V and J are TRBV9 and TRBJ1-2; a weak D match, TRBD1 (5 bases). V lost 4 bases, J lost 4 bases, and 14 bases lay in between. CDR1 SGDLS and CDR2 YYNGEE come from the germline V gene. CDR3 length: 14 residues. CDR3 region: CASSTAGIRYGYTF. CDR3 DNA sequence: TGTGCCAGCAGCACCGCAGGGATCCGCTATGGCTACACCTTC.

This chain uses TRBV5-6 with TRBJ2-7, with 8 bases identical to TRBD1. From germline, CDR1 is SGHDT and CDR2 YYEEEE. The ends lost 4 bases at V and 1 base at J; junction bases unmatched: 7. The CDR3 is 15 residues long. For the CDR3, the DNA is TGTGCCAGCAGCGCGTGGGGACAGGCTTCCTACGAGCAGTACTTC. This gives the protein CASSAWGQASYEQYF.

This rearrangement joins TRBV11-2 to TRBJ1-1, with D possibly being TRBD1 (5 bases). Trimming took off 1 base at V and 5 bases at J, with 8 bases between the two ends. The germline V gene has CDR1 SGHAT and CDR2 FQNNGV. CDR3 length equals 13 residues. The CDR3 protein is CASSLGGTTEAFF. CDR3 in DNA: TGTGCCAGCAGCTTAGGGGGCACGACTGAAGCTTTCTTT.

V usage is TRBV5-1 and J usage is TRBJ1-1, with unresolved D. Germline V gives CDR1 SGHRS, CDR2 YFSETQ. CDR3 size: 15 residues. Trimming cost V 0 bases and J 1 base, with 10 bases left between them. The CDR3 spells CASSLVPVGNTEAFF. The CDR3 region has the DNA TGCGCCAGCAGCTTGGTTCCCGTAGGGAACACTGAAGCTTTCTTT.

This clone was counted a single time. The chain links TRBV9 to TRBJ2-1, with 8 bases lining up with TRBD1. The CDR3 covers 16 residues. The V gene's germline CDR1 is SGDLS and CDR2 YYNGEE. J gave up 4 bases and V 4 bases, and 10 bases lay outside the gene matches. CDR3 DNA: TGTGCCAGCAGCTTATCACCGGGACAGGTTTACAATGAGCAGTTCTTC. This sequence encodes CASSLSPGQVYNEQFF.